The entry below describes one TCR beta chain. It has no known antigen specificity. No qualities accompany the bases; no much larger clone lies one base away. A distance of 5 bases separates the germline ends of V and J, which lose 2 bases and 4 bases respectively. Spanning cysteine to phenylalanine, the CDR3 consists of 13 amino acids. Here the CDR3 DNA is all that survives: 39 bases in frame from base 1. In the germline V gene, CDR1 corresponds to MDHEN and CDR2 to SYDVKM. The CDR3 regions of human TCRbeta chains were analyzed by immunosequencing. The source study handled its data this way. TCRs in the repertoires were compared against a reference library of SARS-CoV-2-specific TCRs that had been generated with the MIRA antigen-specificity platform. Breadth was defined as the fraction of unique TCRs that were SARS-CoV-2-associated, and depth was defined as the fraction of total T cells that were SARS-CoV-2-associated. Using the MIRA data, each spike-specific TCR was assigned both to the spike region to which the TCR was reactive and to a CD4 or CD8 class. Log10-transformed breadth and depth values were compared by one-way ANOVA with Sidak's multiple comparisons tests. The table was pulled from immuneACCESS by TCRdb, which kept in-frame rearrangements only. Such tables lose some clones; where checked, under half of the loss comes from unresolved V genes, and the rest has no known cause. V and J calls and clone size are copied from that table; D and trimming were computed from the DNA. This sample has roughly 40,000 clones in its table, and roughly 88% of those were observed once. 26% of the sample is in the top ten clones.

The source of the sample is a study of T cell responses to AZD1222 COVID-19 vaccine (dated by TCRdb to the early 2020s). Describing the broader study: TCR sequencing was performed for some 250 trial participants, of whom roughly 200 were given two doses of AZD1222 and 26 were given two doses of MenACWY control vaccine. Enrollment into the trials was organized by age into subgroups of 18-55, 56-69 and 70-plus years, and those subgroups contained roughly 150, 30 and 60 TCR-sequenced participants, respectively.

The time point label for this specimen denotes: about 28 days (+/-7) after the second vaccine dose. The treatment or condition label of this sample denotes: meningococcal conjugate vaccine given as trial control. Vaccinee samples were obtained from the UK trials COV001 and COV002, which included a single-blind randomized controlled phase 2/3 trial of AZD1222 (ChAdOx1 nCoV-19) in healthy adults. For TCRbeta chain sequencing, PBMC samples were collected from trial participants at day 0 and at day 28 after the second dose. Study-level results and caveats: Vaccine-associated CD4 TCRs spanned the whole spike protein, with dominant responses in regions 160-218 and 743-854. Conclusions about previously exposed vaccinees were limited because only six AZD1222 recipients were SARS-CoV-2 seropositive at baseline. After two AZD1222 doses, both the breadth and the depth of spike-specific TCRs were significantly higher than at day 0 and than in MenACWY recipients. No day 14 peak-response samples were available, so repertoires were characterized only after the peak T cell response. The 56-69-year group was small, and its depth increase did not reach significance, likely because of low power. Nearly half of unique spike-specific TCRs reportedly recognized epitopes outside regions mutated in the B.1.351 and B.1.1.7 variants. Most participants were white British and females outnumbered males, and the authors suggested that clonal diversity may have been underestimated.

The receptor was isolated from an adult who received the MenACWY meningococcal vaccine as a control. The chain links TRBV28 with TRBJ2-2, with the D gene not clear enough to name. Sequencing was performed on peripheral blood, taken 28 days after the second dose of the MenACWY control vaccine. The CDR3 protein is CASSLQPTGELFF. In nucleotides, the sequence is TGTGCCAGCAGTTTACAACCCACCGGGGAGCTGTTTTTT.